Presented here are 27 T cell receptor beta chains from one specimen sequenced in a study of control samples from healthy donors and cancer patients. Sequenced by immunoSEQ multiplex PCR; TCRdb stores in-frame clones only, minus some. The profile covers about 95,000 clones, with 90% to 95% appearing a single time and about 0.92% taken by the ten largest. Sequenced sample: blood. The receptors come from a young woman in good health.

Worth noting for this clone: Other DNA sequences from this sample encode an identical CDR3 as well. This CDR3 is CASSSTSGGSYEQYF. In DNA form, the CDR3 reads TGTGCCAGCAGTTCTACTAGCGGAGGGTCCTACGAGCAGTACTTC. This chain uses TRBV28 with TRBJ2-7; TRBD2 matches 8 bases. Germline V gene lookup returns CDR1 MDHEN and CDR2 SYDVKM. V lost 4 bases, J lost 1 base, and 6 bases stayed unmatched. The CDR3 extends over 15 amino acids.

The V call is TRBV14, the J call TRBJ1-2; D remains unclear. The CDR3 is 14 residues long. V was shortened by 5 bases and J by 1 base, with 11 bases between the two germline ends. Looked up from germline, CDR1 is SGHDN and CDR2 is FVKESK. CDR3 amino acids: CASSGRPSNYGYTF. The CDR3 DNA is TGTGCCAGCAGCGGACGTCCTAGTAACTATGGCTACACCTTC.

This chain joins TRBV2 and TRBJ1-5, with 11 bases aligning to TRBD1. Germline loops: CDR1 SNHLY, CDR2 FYNNEI. This CDR3 spans 16 amino acids. J was trimmed by 4 bases and V by 7 bases; bases with no gene match: 9. The CDR3 protein is CASNDAGTGGNQPQHF. For the CDR3, the DNA is TGTGCCAGCAATGATGCCGGGACAGGGGGGAATCAGCCCCAGCATTTT. Filled out from reference TRBV2 and TRBJ1-5, the complete variable domain reads EPEVTQTPSHQVTQMGQEVILRCVPISNHLYFYWYRQILGQKVEFLVSFYNNEISEKSEIFDDQFSVERPDGSNFTLKIRSTKLEDSAMYFCASNDAGTGGNQPQHFGDGTRLSIL.

The chain employs TRBV27 and TRBJ1-5; D is perhaps TRBD1 (5 bases). Deletions cut 6 bases from V and 10 bases from J, with 10 bases between. CDR1 and CDR2 (germline): MNHEY, SMNVEV (reference sequence). The CDR3 sequence is 11 residues long. CDR3 amino acids: CASSAQGPQHF. The DNA for the CDR3 is TGTGCCAGCAGCGCCCAGGGACCCCAGCATTTT.

This clone appeared a single time. The CDR3, as DNA: TGTGCCAGCAGTCTAGAGGGCGGGGGCGCTTGGGGCTACACCTTC. Residues: CASSLEGGGAWGYTF. The chain uses TRBV28 and TRBJ1-2; tentative D call: TRBD1 (6 bases). The V gene's germline CDR1 is MDHEN and CDR2 SYDVKM. The CDR3 contains 15 residues. Between the trimmed V and J ends, which lost 5 bases and 8 bases, there was a span of 21 bases.

The chain recombines TRBV10-2 with TRBJ2-1; 7 bases are shared with TRBD2. Germline V gene data show CDR1 as WSHSY and CDR2 as SAAADI. Trimming removed 5 bases from V and 7 bases from J; junction bases left unmatched: 14. This CDR3 contains 16 residues. CDR3 sequence: CASSPERLALGNEQFF. The CDR3 DNA sequence: TGCGCCAGCAGTCCTGAGCGACTAGCCCTTGGAAATGAGCAGTTCTTC.

The V call is TRBV5-6, the J call TRBJ2-3; TRBD2 agrees at 10 bases. The V segment lost 0 bases and the J segment 8 bases; nucleotides outside the gene matches: 9. The CDR3 contains 16 residues. CDR1 is SGHDT and CDR2 is YYEEEE in the germline V gene. CDR3 DNA: TGTGCCAGCAGCTTGGTAGCCAGCGGGGGGGCTCCTACGCAGTATTTT. It translates to CASSLVASGGAPTQYF.

V usage is TRBV7-2 and J usage is TRBJ1-2; TRBD1 might be the D (5 bases). This CDR3 spans 14 amino acids. Germline-derived CDR1 and CDR2 are SGHTA and FQGNSA. Trimming removed 1 base at V and 8 bases at J, with 14 bases between. In DNA, the CDR3 is TGTGCCAGCAGCTTAGGGGCCGGGGGAGGAGGCTACACCTTC. It specifies CASSLGAGGGGYTF.

In regard to this clone: One end of the junction is discordant with germline, which a read error may explain. This rearrangement joins TRBV29-1 to TRBJ2-2; D may be TRBD1 (5 bases). CDR3 length: 15 residues. CDR1 and CDR2 (germline): SQVTM, ANQGSEA. This chain's CDR3 is CSVAIRPTDTRELFF. The CDR3 bases are TGCAGCGTTGCTATTCGGCCGACAGACACCAGGGAGCTGTTTTTT.

The chain joins TRBV3-1 (or the pseudogene TRBV3-2) to TRBJ2-7; D unclear. CDR3 length: 15 residues. CDR1 is LGHDT, CDR2 YNNKEL, per germline (reference sequence). V was clipped by 4 bases and J by 5 bases, with 18 bases between them. The CDR3 DNA follows: TGTGCCAGCAGCCCTCCATGGGGATCCCACAACGAGCAGTACTTC. Translating gives CASSPPWGSHNEQYF.

This sequence joins TRBV5-4 and TRBJ2-7; D uncertain. The CDR3 runs 12 residues. The germline CDR1 and CDR2 sequences are SGHNT and YYREEE (reference sequence). Trimming removed 4 bases at V and 5 bases at J, with 10 bases between. CDR3: CASSRALHEQYF. CDR3 nucleotide sequence: TGTGCCAGCAGCCGGGCCCTACACGAGCAGTACTTC. Full variable domain (outside the CDR3, taken from reference TRBV5-4 and TRBJ2-7): ETGVTQSPTHLIKTRGQQVTLRCSSQSGHNTVSWYQQALGQGPQFIFQYYREEENGRGNFPPRFSGLQFPNYSSELNVNALELDDSALYLCASSRALHEQYFGPGTRLTVT.

This chain connects TRBV24-1 to TRBJ2-1; D gene ambiguous. The CDR3 is 14 residues long. V was trimmed by 1 base and J by 7 bases, leaving 10 bases between them. Germline V gene lookup returns CDR1 KGHDR and CDR2 SFDVKD. The CDR3 nucleotides are TGTGCCACCAGTGATTTAACCGATGGTAATGAGCAGTTCTTC. Translating it yields CATSDLTDGNEQFF.

The chain combines TRBV15 with TRBJ1-1; 9 nucleotides align to TRBD1. The CDR3 totals 15 residues. CDR1 is LNHNV and CDR2 is YYDKDF in the germline V gene (reference sequence). The trim removed 1 base at V and 8 bases at J, leaving 8 bases unmatched. The CDR3 here is CATSRGGTGYKEAFF. CDR3 nucleotides: TGTGCCACCAGCAGAGGGGGGACAGGGTATAAAGAAGCTTTCTTT.

The J gene is TRBJ2-1, the V gene TRBV21-1. TRBV21-1 is a documented pseudogene. The CDR3 extends over 16 amino acids. The CDR3 loop reads CASGPRGRGAEGEQFF. CDR3 in DNA: TGTGCCAGCGGTCCCCGGGGGCGGGGTGCCGAGGGTGAGCAGTTCTTC.

This sequence joins TRBV6-5 and TRBJ1-3, with 8 bases fitting TRBD1. Germline values: CDR1 MNHEY, CDR2 SVGAGI. CDR3 length equals 15 residues. V gave up 8 bases and J gave up 2 bases; unmatched junction bases: 8. CDR3 sequence (DNA): TGTGCCAGCTCATCCCCAGGGGGCACTGGAAACACCATATATTTT. Translation: CASSSPGGTGNTIYF.

The rearrangement uses TRBV5-6 and TRBJ1-2, with D unresolved. Per the germline V gene, CDR1 is SGHDT and CDR2 is YYEEEE. The V end lost 3 bases, the J end lost 3 bases, and 15 bases lay between the germline ends. The CDR3 covers 15 residues. CDR3 sequence (DNA): TGTGCCAGCAGCTGGCCGGGGTTTTGGGACTATGGCTACACCTTC. Protein sequence: CASSWPGFWDYGYTF.

The chain couples TRBV6-1 to TRBJ2-3, with no clear D. From germline, CDR1 is MNHNS and CDR2 SASEGT. CDR3 length: 16 amino acids. V was trimmed by 2 bases and J by 0 bases, leaving 12 bases between them. The CDR3 DNA follows: TGTGCCAGCAGTGAATTAAGCGTTCCTAGCACAGATACGCAGTATTTT. Residues: CASSELSVPSTDTQYF.

The chain couples TRBV24-1 to TRBJ1-6, with 7 bases matching TRBD1. The CDR3 contains 18 residues. Germline V CDR1 and CDR2: KGHDR, SFDVKD. V trimming: 0 bases; J trimming: 0 bases; junction bases outside the gene matches: 4. The CDR3 nucleotides read TGTGCCACCAGTGATTTGCAGGGGGGAAGCTCCTATAATTCACCCCTCCACTTT. It translates to CATSDLQGGSSYNSPLHF.

The chain is built from TRBV5-6 and TRBJ1-1, with unresolved D. CDR1 is SGHDT, CDR2 YYEEEE, per germline. The V gene lost 4 bases and the J gene lost 4 bases, with 20 bases spanning the gap. The CDR3 length is 16 residues. The CDR3 nucleotides are TGTGCCAGCAGCCCAATTGATATTAGAGGCAGCACTGAAGCTTTCTTT. It codes for CASSPIDIRGSTEAFF.

Here the CDR3 DNA reads TGCAGCGTCATAGGGGGGAACACTGAAGCTTTCTTT. It specifies CSVIGGNTEAFF. The chain has TRBV29-1 and TRBJ1-1, with a tentative D call TRBD1 (6 bases). Trimming shortened V by 6 bases and J by 1 base, and 9 bases separated the two germline ends. The CDR3 is 12 residues long. Germline V gene lookup returns CDR1 SQVTM and CDR2 ANQGSEA. Full variable domain (remainder filled in from reference TRBV29-1 and TRBJ1-1): SAVISQKPSRDICQRGTSLTIQCQVDSQVTMMFWYRQQPGQSLTLIATANQGSEATYESGFVIDKFPISRPNLTFSTLTVSNMSPEDSSIYLCSVIGGNTEAFFGQGTRLTVV.

This clone was recorded only once. This rearrangement joins TRBV12-5 to TRBJ1-3; D remains unclear. V lost 0 bases, J lost 5 bases, and 8 bases lay in between. This CDR3 is built from 14 residues. Germline lookup yields CDR1 LGHNT and CDR2 FRNRAP. This CDR3 reads CASGLVNNRNTIYF. CDR3 sequence (DNA): TGTGCTAGTGGTTTGGTAAACAATAGAAACACCATATATTTT.

The chain links TRBV2 to TRBJ1-4, with D possibly being TRBD1 (6 bases). Trimming cost V 4 bases and J 0 bases, with 9 bases left between them. The CDR3 is 15 amino acids. Germline assignment: CDR1 SNHLY and CDR2 FYNNEI. Written as DNA, the CDR3 is TGTGCCAGCAGTGGACAGGCTGCAACTAATGAAAAACTGTTTTTT. Amino acid sequence: CASSGQAATNEKLFF.

The V and J genes are TRBV2 and TRBJ1-1; D possibly corresponds to TRBD1 (5 bases). Between the trimmed V and J ends, which lost 6 bases and 6 bases, there was a span of 11 bases. The CDR3 consists of 12 residues. CDR1 SNHLY and CDR2 FYNNEI come from the germline V gene. CDR3 coding DNA: TGTGCCAGCAGGGGGGGTAACGCTGAAGCTTTCTTT. Its protein product is CASRGGNAEAFF.

As to this clone: At the DNA level, this CDR3 is encoded by other sequences in the same sample as well. The chain links TRBV5-1 to TRBJ2-7; D call uncertain. The CDR3 is made up of 11 amino acids. V shed 0 bases and J shed 6 bases, with 4 bases lying between them. Germline V gene lookup returns CDR1 SGHRS and CDR2 YFSETQ. CDR3 in amino acids: CASSLGPEQYF. The CDR3 bases are TGCGCCAGCAGCTTGGGGCCCGAGCAGTACTTC.

The chain joins TRBV7-8 to TRBJ1-5; TRBD1 matches at 7 bases. The germline V gene encodes CDR1 SGHVS and CDR2 FQNEAQ. The trim removed 5 bases at V and 4 bases at J, leaving 8 bases unmatched. CDR3 length equals 15 residues. The CDR3 DNA reads TGTGCCAGCAGCCGCGGGGACAGAGAAAATCAGCCCCAGCATTTT. This encodes CASSRGDRENQPQHF. Full variable domain (missing parts from reference TRBV7-8 and TRBJ1-5): GAGVSQSPRYKVAKRGQDVALRCDPISGHVSLFWYQQALGQGPEFLTYFQNEAQLDKSGLPSDRFFAERPEGSVSTLKIQRTQQEDSAVYLCASSRGDRENQPQHFGDGTRLSIL.

This clone was observed a single time. The chain couples TRBV7-9 to TRBJ2-7; 11 bases align to TRBD2. V was pared by 3 bases and J by 7 bases, with 5 bases of the junction left unmatched. Germline-derived CDR1 and CDR2 are SEHNR and FQNEAQ (reference sequence). This CDR3 is 14 amino acids long. CDR3 loop: CASSFPSGGHEQYF. The CDR3 bases are TGTGCCAGCAGCTTCCCTAGCGGGGGGCATGAGCAGTACTTC.

This rearrangement joins TRBV6-5 to TRBJ1-5, with D perhaps TRBD1 or TRBD2 (5 bases each). Gene TRBJ2-3 matches the end of the DNA better, so the J call may be wrong. The CDR3 has 12 residues. Per the germline V gene, CDR1 is MNHEY and CDR2 is SVGAGI. The CDR3 DNA reads TGTGCCAGCAGCACAAGGGACCAGCCCCAGTATTTT. Amino acid sequence: CASSTRDQPQYF.